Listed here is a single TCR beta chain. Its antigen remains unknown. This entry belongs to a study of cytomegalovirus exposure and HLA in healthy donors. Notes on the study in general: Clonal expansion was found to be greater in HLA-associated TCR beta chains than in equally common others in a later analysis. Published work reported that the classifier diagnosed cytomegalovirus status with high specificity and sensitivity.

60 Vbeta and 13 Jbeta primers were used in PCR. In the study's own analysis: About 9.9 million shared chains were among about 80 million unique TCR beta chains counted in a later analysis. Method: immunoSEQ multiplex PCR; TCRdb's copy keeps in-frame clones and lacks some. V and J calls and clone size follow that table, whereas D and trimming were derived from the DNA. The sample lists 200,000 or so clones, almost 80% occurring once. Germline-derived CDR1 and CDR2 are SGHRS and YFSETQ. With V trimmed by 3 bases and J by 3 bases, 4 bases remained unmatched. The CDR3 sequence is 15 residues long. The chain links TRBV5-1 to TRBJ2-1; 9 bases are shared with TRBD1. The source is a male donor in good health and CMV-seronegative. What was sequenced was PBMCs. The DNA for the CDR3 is TGCGCCAGCAGCTCGACGGGACAGGGCTACAATGAGCAGTTCTTC. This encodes CASSSTGQGYNEQFF. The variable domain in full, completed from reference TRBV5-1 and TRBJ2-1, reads KAGVTQTPRYLIKTRGQQVTLSCSPISGHRSVSWYQQTPGQGLQFLFEYFSETQRNKGNFPGRFSGRQFSNSRSEMNVSTLELGDSALYLCASSSTGQGYNEQFFGPGTRLTVL.